This T cell receptor (beta chain) was identified in a study of blood T cells in healthy people across ages. Findings and caveats of the study: A roughly linear age-dependent decrease characterized TCR beta diversity per million T cells. Diversity figures based on one million T cells were deemed too low. Donor CMV status was unknown, possibly confounding expanded clonotype changes.

CDR1 and CDR2 (germline): LGHNA, YNFKEQ. The CDR3 spans 16 residues. J lost 9 bases, V lost 0 bases, and 12 bases had no gene match. The second PCR ran roughly 6 to 11 cycles with a sample-barcoded 5' primer and J-beta primers. TCRdb re-called the 5' RACE reads with MiXCR, one entry per CDR3 protein. The sample includes some 710,000 distinct CDR3 sequences, 22% of them seen just once. This clonotype was recorded a few times. No antigen is known for it. The individuals who served as donors were healthy Caucasians living in Russia, aged roughly 6 to 100. V is TRBV4-2 and J is TRBJ1-1, with 8 bases identical to TRBD1. The sequencing sample was made of blood. The receptor's source is a man aged 70 or older in good health. CDR3 DNA sequence: TGTGCCAGCAGCCAAGATCGGACAGGGACCTATATGAAAGCTTTCTTT. Protein product: CASSQDRTGTYMKAFF.